This TCR beta chain was retrieved from a study of identifying expanded T cells in peripheral blood. The germline V gene encodes CDR1 SNHLY and CDR2 FYNNEI. This CDR3 contains 15 residues. Between the trimmed V and J ends, which lost 8 bases and 3 bases, there was a span of 14 bases. TCRdb's copy holds only in-frame clones and misses some; the assay was immunoSEQ multiplex PCR. The sample carries about 90,000 clones, about 90% recorded once. The sequenced material came from blood. V and J are TRBV2 and TRBJ1-6; no clear D. The clonotype was recovered from a person between 18 and 75 years old in good health. CDR3 protein: CASQRSRGYNSPLHF. The DNA of the CDR3 is TGTGCCAGCCAAAGGTCACGGGGCTATAATTCACCCCTCCACTTT.